These 5 T cell receptor beta chains were sequenced from one sample in a study of cytomegalovirus exposure and HLA in healthy donors. Use of 60 Vbeta and 13 Jbeta primers characterized the PCR. Using immunoSEQ multiplex PCR, the repertoire was profiled, and TCRdb retains in-frame clones only, with some absent. The table includes some 140,000 clones, over 65% detected once. Sequenced input: PBMCs. These receptors all come from a man in his late teens or twenties in good health and CMV-seropositive.

The CDR3 spells CASSQDRSGAGGSYEQYF. CDR3 nucleotide sequence: TGCGCCAGCAGCCAAGATCGGTCGGGAGCGGGAGGTTCCTACGAGCAGTACTTC. The chain is built from TRBV4-3 and TRBJ2-7, with 9 bases identical to TRBD2. The J segment lost 1 base and the V segment lost 0 bases, leaving 10 bases of the junction unmatched. Germline V lookup: CDR1 LGHNA, CDR2 YSLEER. The CDR3 consists of 18 residues.

The chain employs TRBV11-1 and TRBJ1-2, with 8 bases fitting TRBD1. In germline, CDR1 is SGHAT, CDR2 FQDESV (reference sequence). V was pared by 0 bases and J by 4 bases, with 7 bases of the junction left unmatched. This CDR3 is 16 amino acids long. The CDR3 loop reads CASSLATGAAAYGYTF. CDR3 nucleotides: TGTGCCAGCAGCTTAGCGACAGGGGCTGCCGCCTATGGCTACACCTTC.

The chain combines TRBV7-2 with TRBJ2-3; no firm D call. CDR3 length: 16 residues. The germline CDR1 and CDR2 sequences are SGHTA and FQGNSA. The ends were cut back, 1 base at V and 0 bases at J, with 11 bases in the middle. CDR3 region: CASSLESKLSTDTQYF. DNA for the CDR3: TGTGCCAGCAGCTTAGAGTCGAAGCTAAGCACAGATACGCAGTATTTT.

The chain carries TRBV5-8 and TRBJ1-1; D might be TRBD1 (5 bases). CDR3 length equals 15 residues. Germline CDR1 reads SGHTS; CDR2 reads YDEGEE. V lost 2 bases, J lost 0 bases, and 11 bases lay in between. The CDR3 protein is CASSFDQGMNTEAFF. The CDR3 bases are TGTGCCAGCAGCTTTGATCAGGGCATGAACACTGAAGCTTTCTTT.

The V call is TRBV7-9, the J call TRBJ2-1; 8 positions agree with TRBD1. Unmatched junction bases numbered 10, after V lost 5 bases and J lost 1 base. Germline-derived CDR1 and CDR2 are SEHNR and FQNEAQ (reference sequence). The CDR3 is 17 amino acids. The CDR3 nucleotides are TGTGCCAGCAGCCCCTCATCCGGGACAGGTTCCTACAATGAGCAGTTCTTC. It specifies CASSPSSGTGSYNEQFF.